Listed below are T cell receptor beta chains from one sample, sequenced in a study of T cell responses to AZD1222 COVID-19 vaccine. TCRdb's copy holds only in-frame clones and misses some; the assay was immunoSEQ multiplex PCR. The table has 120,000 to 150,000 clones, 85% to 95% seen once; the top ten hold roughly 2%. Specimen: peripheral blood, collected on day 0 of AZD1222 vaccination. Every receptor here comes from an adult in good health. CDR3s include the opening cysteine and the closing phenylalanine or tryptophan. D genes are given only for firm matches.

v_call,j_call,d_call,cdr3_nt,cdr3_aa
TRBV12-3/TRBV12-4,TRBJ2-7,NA,TGTGCCAGCAGACCTCCGGGAGTTGACGAGCAGTACTTC,CASRPPGVDEQYF
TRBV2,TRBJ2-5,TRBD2,TGTGCCAGCCGACTAGCCGTCCAAGAGACCCAGTACTTC,CASRLAVQETQYF
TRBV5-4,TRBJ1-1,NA,TGTGCCAGCGCCCGGGGGGGAACGGGTGAAGCTTTCTTT,CASARGGTGEAFF
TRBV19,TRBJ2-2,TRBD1,TGTGCCAGTAGTATGGGCTGGGGACAGGTGAACACCGGGGAGCTGTTTTTT,CASSMGWGQVNTGELFF
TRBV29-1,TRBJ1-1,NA,TGCAGCGTTGGAGGGGGGGGACAGAACACTGAAGCTTTCTTT,CSVGGGGQNTEAFF
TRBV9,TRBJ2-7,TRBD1,TGTGCCAGCAGCGTAGGAGGGGGCGACTATTACGAGCAGTACTTC,CASSVGGGDYYEQYF
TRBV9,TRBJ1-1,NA,TGTGCCAGCAGCGTAGGGAAGTACACTGAAGCTTTCTTT,CASSVGKYTEAFF
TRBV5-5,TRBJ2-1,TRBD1,TGTGCCAGCAGCCTCACCGGGACAGGGCTAGGGAATGAGCAGTTCTTC,CASSLTGTGLGNEQFF
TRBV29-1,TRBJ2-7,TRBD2,TGCAGCGTTTGTCTAGCGGAGGGCCGGTCTGCCTACGAGCAGTACTTC,CSVCLAEGRSAYEQYF
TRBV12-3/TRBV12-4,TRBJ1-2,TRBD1,TGTGCCAGCAGGCGGGACAGGTACCATGGCTACACCTTC,CASRRDRYHGYTF
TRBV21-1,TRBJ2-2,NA,TGTGCCAGCAGCAAATGGGTTGGGGGGACGAACACCGGGGAGCTGTTTTTT,CASSKWVGGTNTGELFF
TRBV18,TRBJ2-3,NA,TGTGCCAGCTCACCACAGGGGCCCCCGCAGTATTTT,CASSPQGPPQYF
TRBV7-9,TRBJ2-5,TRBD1,TGTGCCAGCAGCTTGTGGGGGACAGGGGTCCAAGAGACCCAGTACTTC,CASSLWGTGVQETQYF
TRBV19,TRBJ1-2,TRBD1,TGTGCCAGTAGTATTCGGCTGGGTCCGGACAGGGAGGGATTCAACTATGGCTACACCTTC,CASSIRLGPDREGFNYGYTF
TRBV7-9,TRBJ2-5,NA,TGTGCCAGCAGGTCCACCGGGGGTATCCAAGAGACCCAGTACTTC,CASRSTGGIQETQYF
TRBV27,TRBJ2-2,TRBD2,TGTGCCAGCAGTTTCAGGGGACTAGCGGGAGTCACCGGGGAGCTGTTTTTT,CASSFRGLAGVTGELFF
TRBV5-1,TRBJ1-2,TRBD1,TGCGCCAGCAGCCCGACAGGGGGTTCTGGCTACACCTTC,CASSPTGGSGYTF
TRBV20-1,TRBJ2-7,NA,TGCAGTGCTAGTAAGTCCCCCGGGGGCTTCTACGAGCAGTACTTC,CSASKSPGGFYEQYF
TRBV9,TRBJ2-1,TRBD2,TGTGCCAGCAGCGGGGGACTAGGATTGAACACTGAGCAGTTCTTC,CASSGGLGLNTEQFF
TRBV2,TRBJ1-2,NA,TGTGCCAGCAGGGGGGGTTCGATTCTCTATGGCTACACCTTC,CASRGGSILYGYTF
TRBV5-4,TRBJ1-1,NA,TGTGCCAGCAGCTCCGGACACAGATTTGAAGCTTTCTTT,CASSSGHRFEAFF
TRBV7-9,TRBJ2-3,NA,TGTGCCAGCAGCTTACCGCTGAGGGCAGATACGCAGTATTTT,CASSLPLRADTQYF
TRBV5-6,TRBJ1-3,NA,TGTGCCAGCAGCGGCGGACTTAGGGCAGGAAACACCATATATTTT,CASSGGLRAGNTIYF
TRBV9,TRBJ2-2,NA,TGTGCCAGCAGCGTAGGCCAGGGCTACACCGGGGAGCTGTTTTTT,CASSVGQGYTGELFF
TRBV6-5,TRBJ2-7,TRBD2,TGTGCCAGCAGTTACTGGAGGACTAGCGGTTCCTACGAGCAGTACTTC,CASSYWRTSGSYEQYF
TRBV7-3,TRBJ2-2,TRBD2,TGTGCCAGCAGGCCGGGACTAGCTGGCACCGGGGAGCTGTTTTTT,CASRPGLAGTGELFF
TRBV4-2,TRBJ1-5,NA,TGTGCCAGCAGTCAAGGGGAGGGGCCCCAGCATTTT,CASSQGEGPQHF